One T cell receptor (beta chain) is described in this entry. Its antigen remains unknown. TCRdb re-called the 5' RACE reads with MiXCR, one entry per CDR3 protein. The table lists about 340,000 distinct CDR3 sequences, about 12% of them singletons. The V end lost 7 bases, the J end lost 0 bases, and 3 bases lay between the germline ends. This CDR3 contains 11 residues. Germline CDR1 and CDR2: DFQATT and SNEGSKA (reference sequence). These data come from a study of T cells after yellow fever vaccination. Findings and caveats of the study: The CD4 and CD8 compartments had a small share of their clonotypes in common.

The receptor comes from a man younger than 30 who received the YFV17D yellow fever vaccine. The sequenced sample was CD4+ T cells sorted from PBMCs, obtained 15 days after the yellow fever booster vaccination. This chain uses TRBV20-1 with TRBJ2-2; the D is unclear. DNA for the CDR3: TGCAGTGTGCCGAACACCGGGGAGCTGTTTTTT. It is translated as CSVPNTGELFF.